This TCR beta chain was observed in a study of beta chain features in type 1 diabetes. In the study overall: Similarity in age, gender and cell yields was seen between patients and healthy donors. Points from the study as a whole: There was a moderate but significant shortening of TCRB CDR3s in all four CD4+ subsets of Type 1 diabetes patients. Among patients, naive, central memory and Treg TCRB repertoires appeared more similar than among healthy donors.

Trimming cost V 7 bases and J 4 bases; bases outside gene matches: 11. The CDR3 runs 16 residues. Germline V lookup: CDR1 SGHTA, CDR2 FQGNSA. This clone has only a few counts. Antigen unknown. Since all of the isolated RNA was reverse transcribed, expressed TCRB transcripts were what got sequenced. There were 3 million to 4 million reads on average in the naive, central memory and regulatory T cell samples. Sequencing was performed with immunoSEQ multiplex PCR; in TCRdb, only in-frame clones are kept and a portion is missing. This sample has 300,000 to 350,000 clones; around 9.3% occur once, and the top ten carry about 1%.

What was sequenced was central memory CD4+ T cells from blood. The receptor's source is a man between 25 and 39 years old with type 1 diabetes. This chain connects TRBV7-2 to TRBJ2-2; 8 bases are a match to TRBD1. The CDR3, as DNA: TGTGCCAGCACCACCTACAGGGGGAGGAGCACCGGGGAGCTGTTTTTT. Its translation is CASTTYRGRSTGELFF.